Each of the 15 T cell receptor beta chains below was sequenced from the same sample in a study of CD8+ T cells in alopecia areata. Extraction and reverse transcription of RNA yielded cDNA as the sequencing template. Some clones are missing from TCRdb's copy, which holds only in-frame ones; the method was immunoSEQ multiplex PCR. The table records around 140,000 clones, under 60% of them present only once. The sequencing used CD4+ T cells sorted from blood, collected at week 0. Receptor source: a human donor with alopecia areata.

The V and J genes are TRBV15 and TRBJ2-7; no firm D call. CDR3 length equals 16 residues. Germline CDR1 is LNHNV and CDR2 is YYDKDF (reference sequence). V lost 0 bases, J lost 0 bases, and 12 bases lay in between. For the CDR3, the DNA is TGTGCCACCAGCAGAGAGGTCTCCAAGAGCTCCTACGAGCAGTACTTC. Translated: CATSREVSKSSYEQYF.

The V call is TRBV6-5, the J call TRBJ1-2, with D unresolved. The CDR3 consists of 12 residues. Per germline, CDR1 MNHEY and CDR2 SVGAGI. V lost 5 bases to trimming and J lost 7 bases, with 11 bases between them. The chain's CDR3 is CASSEGYFGYTF. The CDR3 bases are TGTGCCAGCAGTGAAGGGTATTTTGGCTACACCTTC.

This rearrangement joins TRBV29-1 to TRBJ1-5; TRBD1 matches 10 bases. Germline V lookup: CDR1 SQVTM, CDR2 ANQGSEA. This CDR3 region has 14 residues. Losses at the gene ends were 8 bases for V and 7 bases for J; bases not matched to a gene: 11. The DNA for the CDR3 is TGCAGCCTTTTAGGGGGACAGGGGAGGCAGCCCCAGCATTTT. Protein product: CSLLGGQGRQPQHF.

This clone was seen more than once but under ten times. This same CDR3 is encoded by further DNA sequences in the sample. The genes are TRBV29-1 and TRBJ1-1; D is possibly TRBD1 (6 bases). Per germline, CDR1 SQVTM and CDR2 ANQGSEA. V lost 4 bases, J lost 0 bases, and 9 bases lay in between. The CDR3 consists of 13 residues. CDR3 coding DNA: TGCAGCGTTGCTGGACAGTTGAACACTGAAGCTTTCTTT. Translated: CSVAGQLNTEAFF.

V is TRBV2 and J is TRBJ2-2; D is ambiguous. This CDR3 region has 13 residues. V lost 3 bases and J lost 5, with 7 bases in between. Germline lookup yields CDR1 SNHLY and CDR2 FYNNEI. This CDR3 is CASSEISTGELFF. Written as DNA, the CDR3 is TGTGCCAGCAGTGAGATTTCTACCGGGGAGCTGTTTTTT.

The chain combines TRBV2 with TRBJ2-2; D may correspond to TRBD1 or TRBD2 (5 bases each). CDR1 and CDR2 (germline): SNHLY, FYNNEI. V lost 4 bases to trimming and J lost 4 bases, with 13 bases between them. The CDR3 contains 15 residues. The CDR3 sequence: CASSGLAGTTGELFF. DNA of the CDR3: TGTGCCAGCAGTGGATTGGCAGGGACCACCGGGGAGCTGTTTTTT.

This clone occurred once. The chain employs TRBV5-4 and TRBJ2-1, with TRBD2 as a possible D gene (7 bases). The CDR3 totals 16 residues. Germline V gene data show CDR1 as SGHNT and CDR2 as YYREEE (reference sequence). Trimming left V 4 bases short and J 0 bases short, with 14 bases between. CDR3: CASSPRGGLSYNEQFF. The CDR3 DNA is TGTGCCAGCAGCCCGCGCGGGGGCCTCTCCTACAATGAGCAGTTCTTC. Complete variable domain (other parts from reference TRBV5-4 and TRBJ2-1): ETGVTQSPTHLIKTRGQQVTLRCSSQSGHNTVSWYQQALGQGPQFIFQYYREEENGRGNFPPRFSGLQFPNYSSELNVNALELDDSALYLCASSPRGGLSYNEQFFGPGTRLTVL.

The chain has TRBV6-6 and TRBJ1-6, with D possibly TRBD1 on 5 matching bases. CDR3 length: 14 amino acids. The V gene's germline CDR1 is MNHNY and CDR2 SVGAGI (reference sequence). Trimming shortened V by 0 bases and J by 8 bases, and 8 bases separated the two germline ends. The DNA for the CDR3 is TGTGCCAGCAGTTACTCGAGAGGGGATTCACCCCTCCACTTT. Translated, it gives CASSYSRGDSPLHF.

The rearrangement links TRBV9 to TRBJ2-7; TRBD1 matches 7 bases. Germline V CDR1 and CDR2: SGDLS, YYNGEE. With V trimmed by 3 bases and J by 2 bases, 5 bases remained unmatched. The CDR3 is 14 amino acids. This CDR3 is CASSDEGAPYEQYF. In DNA, the CDR3 is TGTGCCAGCAGCGACGAGGGGGCGCCCTACGAGCAGTACTTC.

In the case of this clone: One end of the junction is discordant with germline, which a read error may explain. V usage is TRBV19 and J usage is TRBJ1-2; perhaps TRBD1 as D (6 bases). The length of the CDR3 is 12 residues. Germline lookup yields CDR1 LNHDA and CDR2 SQIVND (reference sequence). The CDR3 reads CASSRQDYGWAF. The CDR3 bases are TGTGCCAGTAGTCGACAGGACTATGGCTGGGCCTTC.

This clone has only a few counts. The chain is built from TRBV20-1 and TRBJ1-1; D uncertain. The germline V gene has CDR1 DFQATT and CDR2 SNEGSKA (reference sequence). The CDR3 runs to 11 residues. V lost 0 bases, J lost 2 bases, and 1 base lay in between. CDR3: CSARDNTEAFF. The CDR3 DNA reads TGCAGTGCTAGAGATAACACTGAAGCTTTCTTT.

This chain links TRBV27 with TRBJ2-2; no definite D call. V lost 5 bases to trimming and J lost 5 bases, with 21 bases between them. CDR1 is MNHEY and CDR2 is SMNVEV in the germline V gene (reference sequence). The CDR3 spans 17 residues. CDR3 nucleotide sequence: TGTGCCAGCAGTCCAACGGACCGGCACGGTTATACCGGGGAGCTGTTTTTT. It codes for CASSPTDRHGYTGELFF.

This sequence joins TRBV2 and TRBJ2-7; D uncertain. Germline values: CDR1 SNHLY, CDR2 FYNNEI. V lost 3 bases and J 8 bases, leaving 8 bases between the germline ends. The CDR3 runs 11 residues. CDR3 nucleotides: TGTGCCAGCAGTGAGGGTGTCAAGCAGTACTTC. Protein product: CASSEGVKQYF.

This clone has just one count. This sequence joins TRBV25-1 and TRBJ2-3; D perhaps matches TRBD1 (6 bases). Trimming took off 4 bases at V and 6 bases at J, with 11 bases between the two ends. The CDR3 is 13 residues long. Germline V gene data show CDR1 as MGHDK and CDR2 as SYGVNS. The CDR3 DNA is TGTGCCAGCAGTGGGATACAGGGCGATACGCAGTATTTT. It codes for CASSGIQGDTQYF.

V usage is TRBV7-9 and J usage is TRBJ1-5, with D unclear. CDR3 size: 14 residues. Germline loops: CDR1 SEHNR, CDR2 FQNEAQ (reference sequence). V lost 2 bases, J lost 3 bases, and 8 bases lay in between. DNA for the CDR3: TGTGCCAGCAGCTTACTCGGGATCAATCAGCCCCAGCATTTT. The encoded protein is CASSLLGINQPQHF.